The 27 T cell receptor beta chains reported below all come from one sample, sequenced in a study of blood T cell repertoires in COVID-19. Profiling relied on immunoSEQ multiplex PCR, and the TCRdb table lists in-frame clones only, not all of them. This sample has approximately 110,000 clones; around 85% occur once, and the top ten carry approximately 5%. The sample consisted of peripheral blood. These receptors originate from an older woman with COVID-19, enrolled during active disease.

This clone has only a few counts. The chain links TRBV11-1 to TRBJ1-1; no clear D gene. Germline lookup yields CDR1 SGHAT and CDR2 FQDESV (reference sequence). V was shortened by 1 base and J by 6 bases, with 15 bases between the two germline ends. This CDR3 has 15 amino acids. CDR3 sequence reads: CASSLVEPQRAEAFF. CDR3 sequence (DNA): TGTGCCAGCAGCTTAGTTGAACCCCAGCGCGCTGAAGCTTTCTTT.

This clone is a singleton in its sample. The chain employs TRBV7-6 and TRBJ1-5; TRBD1 agrees at 9 bases. CDR3 size: 16 residues. Per the germline V gene, CDR1 is SGHVS and CDR2 is FNYEAQ. J was trimmed by 0 bases and V by 3 bases; bases with no gene match: 3. This CDR3 is CASSLDRGLSNQPQHF. The CDR3 nucleotides are TGTGCCAGCAGCTTGGACAGGGGCCTTAGCAATCAGCCCCAGCATTTT. The full variable domain, with the rest looked up from reference TRBV7-6 and TRBJ1-5, is GAGVSQSPRYKVTKRGQDVALRCDPISGHVSLYWYRQALGQGPEFLTYFNYEAQQDKSGLPNDRFSAERPEGSISTLTIQRTEQRDSAMYRCASSLDRGLSNQPQHFGDGTRLSIL.

V and J are TRBV29-1 and TRBJ2-7; tentatively, D is TRBD2 (5 bases). Germline CDR1 is SQVTM and CDR2 is ANQGSEA. Trimming removed 3 bases at V and 2 bases at J, with 14 bases between. This CDR3 is 14 amino acids long. The chain's CDR3 is CSVDRRGIAYEQYF. CDR3 coding DNA: TGCAGCGTTGATCGTCGGGGAATCGCCTACGAGCAGTACTTC.

This sequence joins TRBV3-1 (or the pseudogene TRBV3-2) and TRBJ2-7; TRBD2 is a possible D gene (6 bases). Trimming shortened V by 2 bases and J by 1 base, and 15 bases separated the two germline ends. The CDR3 has 16 amino acids. Germline V lookup: CDR1 LGHDT, CDR2 YNNKEL (reference sequence). The CDR3 region is CASSQSLGLRSYEQYF. As DNA, the CDR3 is TGTGCCAGCAGCCAAAGCTTGGGACTCAGATCCTACGAGCAGTACTTC.

J is TRBJ1-4 and V is TRBV5-5; D is uncertain. Germline assignment: CDR1 SGHKS and CDR2 YYEKEE (reference sequence). Trimming cost V 6 bases and J 4 bases, with 10 bases left between them. The CDR3 is 13 amino acids. The CDR3 nucleotides are TGTGCCAGCACCCGAGCCCTTAATGAAAAACTGTTTTTT. Translating gives CASTRALNEKLFF.

In the case of this clone: Other nucleotide sequences in the sample specify the same CDR3. The chain links TRBV6-5 to TRBJ2-3, with D hard to call. Trimming left V 7 bases short and J 3 bases short, with 11 bases between. The germline gives CDR1 MNHEY, CDR2 SVGAGI. The length of the CDR3 is 13 residues. For the CDR3, the DNA is TGTGCCAGCACCAGGTCCCCTACAGATACGCAGTATTTT. Translation: CASTRSPTDTQYF.

Worth noting for this clone: The sample holds other DNA sequences that translate to the same CDR3. The chain carries TRBV7-3 and TRBJ1-1, with 8 nucleotides matching TRBD1. The CDR3 runs to 13 residues. Trimming removed 5 bases from V and 3 bases from J; junction bases left unmatched: 2. CDR1 SGHTA and CDR2 FQGTGA come from the germline V gene. CDR3 DNA sequence: TGTGCCAGCAGCATACAGGGGGACACTGAAGCTTTCTTT. Translating gives CASSIQGDTEAFF. The full variable domain, with the rest looked up from reference TRBV7-3 and TRBJ1-1, is GAGVSQTPSNKVTEKGKYVELRCDPISGHTALYWYRQSLGQGPEFLIYFQGTGAADDSGLPNDRFFAVRPEGSVSTLKIQRTERGDSAVYLCASSIQGDTEAFFGQGTRLTVV.

V gene TRBV6-5 combines with J gene TRBJ1-3; D not certain. Per the germline V gene, CDR1 is MNHEY and CDR2 is SVGAGI. V was pared by 5 bases and J by 2 bases, with 7 bases between. CDR3 length: 13 residues. CDR3 bases: TGTGCCAGCAGTCCCGTAACTGGAAACACCATATATTTT. Amino acids: CASSPVTGNTIYF.

The chain carries TRBV19 and TRBJ2-2; perhaps TRBD1 as D (6 bases). Germline V gives CDR1 LNHDA, CDR2 SQIVND (reference sequence). The CDR3 consists of 13 residues. V lost 6 bases and J lost 6, with 11 bases in between. The CDR3, as DNA: TGTGCCAGTAGCCGAGGGGGTGCCGGGGAGCTGTTTTTT. Protein sequence: CASSRGGAGELFF.

The chain links TRBV5-1 to TRBJ1-3; D call uncertain. V dropped 4 bases and J dropped 1 base, with 6 bases sitting between them. Per germline, CDR1 SGHRS and CDR2 YFSETQ. The CDR3 length is 13 residues. DNA of the CDR3: TGCGCCAGCAGCCGTTCGTCTGGAAACACCATATATTTT. It encodes CASSRSSGNTIYF. Based on the CDR3 plus reference TRBV5-1 and TRBJ1-3, the full variable domain is KAGVTQTPRYLIKTRGQQVTLSCSPISGHRSVSWYQQTPGQGLQFLFEYFSETQRNKGNFPGRFSGRQFSNSRSEMNVSTLELGDSALYLCASSRSSGNTIYFGEGSWLTVV.

J is TRBJ2-1 and V is TRBV6-1; the D call may be TRBD1 or TRBD2 (5 bases each). This CDR3 has 18 residues. Trimming pared 8 bases from V and 2 bases from J, leaving 25 bases between. Germline values: CDR1 MNHNS, CDR2 SASEGT. The CDR3 DNA reads as TGTGCCAGCCGTGGGGCTAGCCCAGTCGGTAGCACCTACAATGAGCAGTTCTTC. Encoded protein: CASRGASPVGSTYNEQFF.

Comments on this clone: Other DNA sequences from this sample encode an identical CDR3 as well. The chain carries TRBV9 and TRBJ1-5; 7 bases map to TRBD1. The CDR3 is 13 amino acids. CDR1 and CDR2 from the germline V gene are SGDLS and YYNGEE. With V trimmed by 3 bases and J by 6 bases, 3 bases remained unmatched. In nucleotides, the CDR3 is TGTGCCAGCAGCGGACAGGGTGGTCAGCCCCAGCATTTT. Translating gives CASSGQGGQPQHF.

The chain recombines TRBV19 with TRBJ2-7; TRBD1 aligns across 7 bases. This CDR3 contains 15 residues. Germline CDR1 LNHDA, CDR2 SQIVND (reference sequence). V shed 6 bases, J shed 1 base, and the junction held 9 bases outside the gene matches. CDR3 sequence reads: CASRNRDRLSYEQYF. CDR3 sequence (DNA): TGTGCCAGTAGGAACCGGGACAGACTTTCCTACGAGCAGTACTTC.

The rearrangement joins TRBV4-1 to TRBJ2-7; 7 nucleotides match TRBD1. CDR3 length equals 14 residues. Germline V gene data show CDR1 as MGHRA and CDR2 as YSYEKL. V lost 3 bases, J lost 3 bases, and 5 bases stayed unmatched. CDR3 protein: CASSQVTGIYEQYF. The DNA of the CDR3 is TGCGCCAGCAGCCAGGTGACAGGGATCTACGAGCAGTACTTC.

This chain joins TRBV5-1 and TRBJ1-1, with 8 bases lining up with TRBD1. The length of the CDR3 is 16 residues. Germline CDR1 SGHRS, CDR2 YFSETQ. J gave up 3 bases and V 6 bases, and 13 bases lay outside the gene matches. The CDR3: CASKPDREGSYTEAFF. The CDR3 nucleotides read TGCGCCAGCAAGCCGGACAGGGAGGGCTCCTACACTGAAGCTTTCTTT.

The gene calls are TRBV4-2 and TRBJ1-6, with 7 bases identical to TRBD1. CDR1 is LGHNA, CDR2 YNFKEQ, per germline. The CDR3 covers 15 residues. J gave up 9 bases and V 4 bases, and 9 bases lay outside the gene matches. CDR3 region: CASSLSQGDGSPLHF. CDR3 sequence (DNA): TGTGCCAGCAGCCTTTCTCAGGGGGATGGTTCACCCCTCCACTTT.

This chain links TRBV6-1 with TRBJ2-3, with 10 nucleotides matching TRBD2. V shed 3 bases, J shed 2 bases, and the junction held 14 bases outside the gene matches. The germline V gene has CDR1 MNHNS and CDR2 SASEGT. This CDR3 is built from 19 residues. The CDR3 DNA reads as TGTGCCAGCAGTGACGGGCTAGCGGGGGAAACAGAACCCACAGATACGCAGTATTTT. This sequence encodes CASSDGLAGETEPTDTQYF.

This chain uses TRBV19 with TRBJ1-4; D possibly corresponds to TRBD1 (6 bases). Per germline, CDR1 LNHDA and CDR2 SQIVND (reference sequence). V was clipped by 6 bases and J by 6 bases, with 8 bases between them. The CDR3 sequence is 12 residues long. This CDR3 is CASRGADEKLFF. CDR3 DNA sequence: TGTGCCAGTAGGGGGGCTGATGAAAAACTGTTTTTT.

The chain links TRBV5-1 to TRBJ2-1; 10 bases are a match to TRBD2. Per germline, CDR1 SGHRS and CDR2 YFSETQ. The V gene end was trimmed by 0 bases and the J gene end by 7 bases; junction bases not matched to a gene: 4. The CDR3 is 15 residues long. CDR3 in amino acids: CASSLVSGGLNEQFF. The CDR3, as DNA: TGCGCCAGCAGCTTGGTTAGCGGGGGGTTAAATGAGCAGTTCTTC.

The gene calls are TRBV9 and TRBJ2-2, with unresolved D. V lost 2 bases and J 4 bases, leaving 12 bases between the germline ends. Germline CDR1 and CDR2: SGDLS and YYNGEE. The length of the CDR3 is 15 residues. The chain's CDR3 is CASSVSTDSTGELFF. CDR3 nucleotide sequence: TGTGCCAGCAGCGTCAGTACAGATAGCACCGGGGAGCTGTTTTTT.

The chain couples TRBV6-2 or TRBV6-3 to TRBJ2-1, with D tentatively TRBD1 (5 bases). This CDR3 is built from 14 residues. CDR1 MNHEY and CDR2 SVGEGT come from the germline V gene. V was shortened by 2 bases and J by 5 bases, with 10 bases between the two germline ends. The CDR3 DNA sequence: TGTGCCAGCAGTTACCGGCAGGGCCACAATGAGCAGTTCTTC. Amino acids: CASSYRQGHNEQFF.

The gene calls are TRBV5-1 and TRBJ2-3; 8 positions agree with TRBD2. V shed 5 bases, J shed 1 base, and the junction held 0 bases outside the gene matches. Germline CDR1 SGHRS, CDR2 YFSETQ. This CDR3 is built from 13 residues. The CDR3 loop is CASRTSGTDTQYF. CDR3 nucleotides: TGCGCCAGCAGGACTAGCGGCACAGATACGCAGTATTTT.

V gene TRBV9 combines with J gene TRBJ1-4; TRBD1 matches at 7 bases. Germline-derived CDR1 and CDR2 are SGDLS and YYNGEE. With V trimmed by 3 bases and J by 5 bases, 7 bases remained unmatched. The CDR3 is 15 amino acids. The CDR3 DNA reads TGTGCCAGCAGCGCGACAGGGTGGGGGAATGAAAAACTGTTTTTT. Translation gives CASSATGWGNEKLFF.

This CDR3 is CASSPGQGRSYEQYF. As DNA, the CDR3 is TGTGCCAGCAGTCCCGGACAGGGCCGCTCCTACGAGCAGTACTTC. The chain employs TRBV27 and TRBJ2-7; 8 bases are shared with TRBD1. This CDR3 contains 15 residues. V was clipped by 5 bases and J by 0 bases; unmatched bases: 6. Germline lookup yields CDR1 MNHEY and CDR2 SMNVEV (reference sequence).

V usage is TRBV25-1 and J usage is TRBJ2-7; 8 bases are a match to TRBD1. This CDR3 has 17 residues. Germline V CDR1 and CDR2: MGHDK, SYGVNS. V trimming: 6 bases; J trimming: 4 bases; junction bases outside the gene matches: 17. For the CDR3, the DNA is TGTGCCAGCAGGGGGCCGACAGGGGAAGGTCCCACTTACGAGCAGTACTTC. This gives the protein CASRGPTGEGPTYEQYF.

This chain connects TRBV7-2 to TRBJ2-1; 8 bases map to TRBD2. The CDR3 extends over 15 amino acids. Trimming cost V 5 bases and J 3 bases; bases outside gene matches: 6. Germline V gene data show CDR1 as SGHTA and CDR2 as FQGNSA. CDR3: CASSPRGGLYNEQFF. The CDR3 DNA reads as TGTGCCAGCAGCCCACGGGGGGGCCTCTACAATGAGCAGTTCTTC.

The chain couples TRBV29-1 to TRBJ1-1; D is undetermined. Germline V gene sequence: CDR1 SQVTM, CDR2 ANQGSEA. CDR3 length: 13 residues. Trimming took off 6 bases at V and 4 bases at J, with 15 bases between the two ends. CDR3 in amino acids: CSVPPGVGTEAFF. CDR3 bases: TGCAGCGTCCCACCCGGGGTGGGCACTGAAGCTTTCTTT.